The next 26 T cell receptor beta chains were all read from a single sample in a study of T cell repertoires in cytomegalovirus infection (dated by TCRdb to the late 2010s). No antigen has been assigned to these receptors. Per the publication, the treatment or condition label means: in vitro stimulation with specific CMV peptide epitopes to enrich CMV-specific T cells. The sample was run on an Illumina HiSeq 1500. The raw public data were reprocessed by TCRdb itself: fastp quality trimming at Q25, MiXCR clonotype calling, in-frame beta chains only. Entries are consolidated by CDR3 protein sequence, retaining the most common genes and DNA. The sample table holds 600,000 to 700,000 distinct CDR3 sequences, of which around a third were seen once. The top ten clones comprise around a sixth of the sample. The sample in question was cultured PBMCs, obtained from culture after CMV antigen stimulation. The source is a human donor in good health (CMV status not recorded). Some clones in this sample may be carry-over from other donors' samples.

This clonotype showed up just once. The V call is TRBV28, the J call TRBJ2-5; 10 nucleotides line up with TRBD2. The CDR3 extends over 17 amino acids. V lost 8 bases to trimming and J lost 0 bases; unmatched junction nucleotides: 12. Per germline, CDR1 MDHEN and CDR2 SYDVKM. The CDR3 protein is CASPPGIAGGNQETQYF. CDR3 DNA sequence: TGTGCCAGCCCCCCGGGGATAGCGGGGGGCAACCAAGAGACCCAGTACTTC.

In its sample, this clonotype was seen a few times. V usage is TRBV12-3 or TRBV12-4 and J usage is TRBJ1-6; no clear D gene. The CDR3 has 14 residues. V shed 0 bases and J shed 8 bases, with 8 bases lying between them. CDR3 DNA sequence: TGTGCCAGCAGTTTAGCCAGGTCCGATTCACCCCTCCACTTT. Translating gives CASSLARSDSPLHF.

The chain joins TRBV10-3 to TRBJ2-1; D is unclear. Germline loops: CDR1 ENHRY, CDR2 SYGVKD. V was pared by 0 bases and J by 5 bases, with 14 bases between. The CDR3 totals 16 residues. The DNA of the CDR3 is TGTGCCATCAGTGAGTCGATCGGAAAAACCCACAATGAGCAGTTCTTC. Translating gives CAISESIGKTHNEQFF.

The chain couples TRBV7-6 to TRBJ2-3; D might be TRBD1 (6 bases). V was trimmed by 0 bases and J by 1 base, leaving 8 bases between them. Germline loops: CDR1 SGHVS, CDR2 FNYEAQ. This CDR3 has 15 residues. The CDR3: CASSLADRRTDTQYF. The CDR3, as DNA: TGTGCCAGCAGCTTAGCTGACAGGCGCACAGATACGCAGTATTTT. Based on the CDR3 plus reference TRBV7-6 and TRBJ2-3, the full variable domain is GAGVSQSPRYKVTKRGQDVALRCDPISGHVSLYWYRQALGQGPEFLTYFNYEAQQDKSGLPNDRFSAERPEGSISTLTIQRTEQRDSAMYRCASSLADRRTDTQYFGPGTRLTVL.

The rearrangement joins TRBV7-9 to TRBJ2-1; TRBD1 might be the D (6 bases). The CDR3 sequence is 15 residues long. CDR1 SEHNR and CDR2 FQNEAQ come from the germline V gene (reference sequence). V was clipped by 4 bases and J by 3 bases, with 13 bases between them. The CDR3 coding sequence is TGTGCCAGCAGCTCCAGGGACAAGGTCTACAATGAGCAGTTCTTC. This gives the protein CASSSRDKVYNEQFF.

This clonotype was seen a few times. This chain connects TRBV7-9 to TRBJ2-3; 9 nucleotides agree with TRBD1. CDR1 SEHNR and CDR2 FQNEAQ come from the germline V gene (reference sequence). The CDR3 sequence is 15 residues long. The J segment lost 8 bases and the V segment lost 5 bases, leaving 11 bases of the junction unmatched. Here the CDR3 DNA reads TGTGCCAGCAGCCCCATCGGGGGACAGGGAGTTACGCAGTATTTT. This sequence encodes CASSPIGGQGVTQYF.

The chain recombines TRBV6-6 with TRBJ1-2; the match to TRBD1 covers 8 bases. This CDR3 has 14 residues. Trimming removed 4 bases from V and 5 bases from J; junction bases left unmatched: 6. From germline, CDR1 is MNHNY and CDR2 SVGAGI (reference sequence). The CDR3 DNA reads as TGTGCCAGCAGTTGGGACAGGACTCAATATGGCTACACCTTC. Its translation is CASSWDRTQYGYTF.

This chain uses TRBV5-1 with TRBJ2-1; TRBD2 matches at 7 bases. V shed 4 bases, J shed 6 bases, and the junction held 4 bases outside the gene matches. Germline lookup yields CDR1 SGHRS and CDR2 YFSETQ. The CDR3 totals 13 residues. Here the CDR3 reads CASSPGGSNEQFF. In DNA, the CDR3 is TGCGCCAGCAGCCCCGGGGGGAGCAATGAGCAGTTCTTC.

This sequence joins TRBV6-1 and TRBJ2-7; no firm D call. The CDR3 runs 13 residues. In germline, CDR1 is MNHNS, CDR2 SASEGT. Trimming took off 8 bases at V and 1 base at J, with 12 bases between the two ends. The DNA of the CDR3 is TGTGCCAGCTCCAGACTGTTGTCCTACGAGCAGTACTTC. Its translation: CASSRLLSYEQYF.

The CDR3 spells CASSYVGNKYDTQYF. The CDR3 DNA is TGTGCCAGCAGTTACGTGGGAAACAAGTACGATACGCAGTATTTT. The chain combines TRBV6-2 or TRBV6-3 with TRBJ2-3; D is undetermined. Germline values: CDR1 MNHEY, CDR2 SVGEGT. The CDR3 loop spans 15 amino acids. The V end was cut by 2 bases, the J end by 6 bases, with 15 bases between.

This clonotype has ten or more counts. The V gene is TRBV7-2, the J gene TRBJ2-1, with 9 bases identical to TRBD2. CDR1 is SGHTA and CDR2 is FQGNSA in the germline V gene. This CDR3 has 17 amino acids. V dropped 5 bases and J dropped 5; count of bases not matched to a gene: 13. CDR3 protein: CASSGGRRTSANNEQFF. CDR3 nucleotides: TGTGCCAGCAGCGGGGGGAGAAGGACTAGCGCTAACAATGAGCAGTTCTTC.

The chain joins TRBV19 to TRBJ1-5; weak D call: TRBD1 (6 bases). The germline V gene has CDR1 LNHDA and CDR2 SQIVND (reference sequence). The length of the CDR3 is 15 residues. Trimming cost V 6 bases and J 1 base, with 13 bases left between them. The CDR3 DNA is TGTGCCAGTAGACCCGACAGGTACAGCAATCAGCCCCAGCATTTT. It yields the protein CASRPDRYSNQPQHF.

The chain recombines TRBV6-1 with TRBJ2-7; TRBD2 matches at 8 bases. The CDR3 loop spans 14 amino acids. In germline, CDR1 is MNHNS, CDR2 SASEGT. The ends lost 7 bases at V and 4 bases at J; junction bases unmatched: 9. In DNA form, the CDR3 reads TGTGCCAGCACACAAGCGGGAGCTTCTTACGAGCAGTACTTC. As protein: CASTQAGASYEQYF.

The chain employs TRBV27 and TRBJ1-1; 10 nucleotides agree with TRBD1. This CDR3 is built from 15 residues. Looked up from germline, CDR1 is MNHEY and CDR2 is SMNVEV (reference sequence). Unmatched junction bases numbered 6, after V lost 5 bases and J lost 3 bases. The CDR3 sequence: CASSRRTGGDTEAFF. In DNA form, the CDR3 reads TGTGCCAGCAGTCGACGGACAGGGGGGGACACTGAAGCTTTCTTT.

This clonotype was counted ten times or more. The chain is built from TRBV7-8 and TRBJ2-3; D may be TRBD1 or TRBD2 (5 bases each). This CDR3 has 11 residues. The germline CDR1 and CDR2 sequences are SGHVS and FQNEAQ. V lost 4 bases and J 6 bases, leaving 5 bases between the germline ends. The CDR3 DNA follows: TGTGCCAGCAGCTGGGGGGATACGCAGTATTTT. The encoded protein is CASSWGDTQYF. Full variable domain (outside the CDR3, taken from reference TRBV7-8 and TRBJ2-3): GAGVSQSPRYKVAKRGQDVALRCDPISGHVSLFWYQQALGQGPEFLTYFQNEAQLDKSGLPSDRFFAERPEGSVSTLKIQRTQQEDSAVYLCASSWGDTQYFGPGTRLTVL.

The sample holds many counts of this clonotype. The chain is built from TRBV7-2 and TRBJ2-5; D is unresolved. There are 14 residues in the CDR3. Looked up from germline, CDR1 is SGHTA and CDR2 is FQGNSA. Trimming cost V 5 bases and J 2 bases, with 12 bases left between them. CDR3: CASSPSDWQETQYF. CDR3 DNA: TGTGCCAGCAGCCCATCCGACTGGCAAGAGACCCAGTACTTC.

This clonotype has at least ten counts. The chain links TRBV7-2 to TRBJ2-7, with 10 bases identical to TRBD2. This CDR3 spans 16 amino acids. V trimming: 3 bases; J trimming: 6 bases; junction bases outside the gene matches: 11. Germline V CDR1 and CDR2: SGHTA, FQGNSA. The CDR3 DNA follows: TGTGCCAGCAGCTTGGCTAGCGGGAGCCGCATATGCGAGCAGTACTTC. Protein sequence: CASSLASGSRICEQYF.

The chain carries TRBV12-3 or TRBV12-4 and TRBJ2-3; 11 bases line up with TRBD2. With V trimmed by 7 bases and J by 0 bases, 15 bases remained unmatched. The CDR3 runs 19 residues. CDR3 region: CASTSWLAGGSTSTDTQYF. CDR3 DNA: TGTGCCAGCACCTCCTGGCTAGCGGGGGGCTCTACTAGCACAGATACGCAGTATTTT.

The CDR3 bases are TGTGCCAGCAGTTACTCCTCGGTTCCTCGGTACGAGCAGTACTTC. This codes for CASSYSSVPRYEQYF. The chain carries TRBV6-2 or TRBV6-3 and TRBJ2-7; no definite D call. Germline assignment: CDR1 MNHEY and CDR2 SVGEGT. V lost 0 bases and J 4 bases, leaving 13 bases between the germline ends. This CDR3 spans 15 amino acids.

CDR3 DNA: TGTGCCAGCAGTTACTCGCGACTAGCGCCCGATACGCAGTATTTT. Protein product: CASSYSRLAPDTQYF. V usage is TRBV6-2 or TRBV6-3 and J usage is TRBJ2-3, with 8 bases matching TRBD2. CDR3 length: 15 amino acids. V was clipped by 0 bases and J by 6 bases; unmatched bases: 5. Germline V gene lookup returns CDR1 MNHEY and CDR2 SVGEGT.

This clonotype was picked up a small number of times. The rearrangement joins TRBV6-2 or TRBV6-3 to TRBJ2-5; 10 positions agree with TRBD2. The CDR3 spans 14 residues. Germline CDR1 MNHEY, CDR2 SVGEGT. Unmatched junction bases numbered 6, after V lost 6 bases and J lost 5 bases. The CDR3 is CASSLGLAMETQYF. In DNA form, the CDR3 reads TGTGCCAGCAGCCTGGGACTAGCGATGGAGACCCAGTACTTC.

This clonotype showed up many times. The chain is built from TRBV7-2 and TRBJ1-2; D is unresolved. This CDR3 is 13 amino acids long. Trimming left V 3 bases short and J 5 bases short, with 10 bases between. The germline V gene encodes CDR1 SGHTA and CDR2 FQGNSA. The CDR3 loop is CASSLPGSYGYTF. For the CDR3, the DNA is TGTGCCAGCAGCTTGCCGGGTTCGTATGGCTACACCTTC. Looking up the rest from reference TRBV7-2 and TRBJ1-2 gives the full variable domain: GAGVSQSPSNKVTEKGKDVELRCDPISGHTALYWYRQSLGQGLEFLIYFQGNSAPDKSGLPSDRFSAERTGGSVSTLTIQRTQQEDSAVYLCASSLPGSYGYTFGSGTRLTVV.

J is TRBJ2-3 and V is TRBV5-4, with D possibly TRBD1 on 6 matching bases. The CDR3 loop spans 14 amino acids. Germline V gene sequence: CDR1 SGHNT, CDR2 YYREEE (reference sequence). With 4 bases removed from V and 2 bases from J, the gap between germline ends came to 11 bases. CDR3 protein: CASSRRQDTDTQYF. The DNA for the CDR3 is TGTGCCAGCAGCAGAAGACAGGACACAGATACGCAGTATTTT. Full variable domain (outside the CDR3, taken from reference TRBV5-4 and TRBJ2-3): ETGVTQSPTHLIKTRGQQVTLRCSSQSGHNTVSWYQQALGQGPQFIFQYYREEENGRGNFPPRFSGLQFPNYSSELNVNALELDDSALYLCASSRRQDTDTQYFGPGTRLTVL.

This clonotype was seen a few times. Relative to the germline gene, one junction end is altered; a read error may explain this. The V and J genes are TRBV20-1 and TRBJ2-1; 12 bases fit TRBD2. The CDR3 runs to 14 residues. Germline V gene data show CDR1 as DFQATT and CDR2 as SNEGSKA (reference sequence). CDR3 nucleotide sequence: TGCAGTGCCAGAGGGACTAGCGGGTCCTATGAGCAGTTCTTC. Amino acids: CSARGTSGSYEQFF.

This clonotype was detected ten times or more. J is TRBJ1-2 and V is TRBV7-2; 9 nucleotides match TRBD1. With V trimmed by 1 base and J by 4 bases, 4 bases remained unmatched. From germline, CDR1 is SGHTA and CDR2 FQGNSA. The CDR3 runs to 15 residues. The CDR3 DNA follows: TGTGCCAGCAGCTTAGAGGGACAGGGTACCTATGGCTACACCTTC. Encoded protein: CASSLEGQGTYGYTF.

This clonotype occurred a few times. The rearrangement uses TRBV6-1 and TRBJ2-1; 13 bases fit TRBD2. After removal of 6 bases from V and 4 bases from J, the junction contained 3 bases not matched to a gene. The CDR3 loop spans 15 amino acids. The germline CDR1 and CDR2 sequences are MNHNS and SASEGT. The CDR3 is CASRQLAGGYNEQFF. The CDR3 DNA reads as TGTGCCAGCAGACAACTAGCGGGAGGGTACAATGAGCAGTTCTTC.